This section outlines one TCR beta chain sequence together with its context. V lost 1 base to trimming and J lost 2 bases, with 11 bases between them. This CDR3 contains 15 residues. Germline lookup yields CDR1 MNHNS and CDR2 SASEGT. As every portion of the isolated RNA was reverse transcribed, the sequencing read expressed TCRB transcripts. About 3.57 million reads, on average, came from each naive, central memory and regulatory T cell sample. TCRdb's copy holds only in-frame clones and misses some; the assay was immunoSEQ multiplex PCR. The sample contains about 240,000 clones, about 30% of which appear only once. This sample stems from a study of beta chain features in type 1 diabetes. Per donor, one heparinised blood draw averaged approximately 120 mL. It was via CD45RO/CCR7/CD25/CD127/CD95/CD27 that CD4+ naive, central memory, regulatory and stem cell-like memory cells were sorted.

This clonotype originated in a man aged 25-40 years in good health. This chain uses TRBV6-1 with TRBJ2-5; D uncertain. The sequencing input was central memory CD4+ T cells from blood. In nucleotides, the CDR3 is TGTGCCAGCAGTGAAGGAGCCGGGTTACAAGAGACCCAGTACTTC. Protein product: CASSEGAGLQETQYF.